This section outlines one T cell receptor (beta chain) sequence together with its context. CDR3 size: 11 residues. Trimming removed 10 bases from V and 2 bases from J, with 9 bases in between. Germline V gene lookup returns CDR1 MDHEN and CDR2 SYDVKM. The data were obtained in a study of blood T cell repertoires in COVID-19. Profiling relied on immunoSEQ multiplex PCR, and the TCRdb table lists in-frame clones only, not all of them. Found here are some 230,000 clones, more than 65% of them singletons; the top ten hold 2% to 2.5%. Sequencing was done on a sample of peripheral blood. This chain links TRBV28 with TRBJ2-7; D gene uncertain. The receptor's source is a woman aged 60-75 years with acute or convalescent COVID-19. The CDR3 is CATSVTYEQYF. DNA of the CDR3: TGTGCCACCTCGGTAACCTACGAGCAGTACTTC.